This T cell receptor (beta chain) was observed in a study of cytomegalovirus exposure and HLA in healthy donors. Study observations and caveats: In vitro work confirmed that a few CMV-associated chains recognize CMV antigens. In an earlier analysis, productive rearrangement rates for most beta V segments clustered near 87% or 30%. Solely CMV serostatus was available to characterize immune exposure. Cytomegalovirus status, reportedly, was diagnosed with high specificity and sensitivity by the classifier.

Germline V gene lookup returns CDR1 SGHTA and CDR2 FQGNSA. Trimming stripped 1 base from V and 4 bases from J, with 13 bases between. CDR3 size: 15 residues. Regarding this clone: Its antigen remains unidentified.

Both 60 Vbeta primers and 13 Jbeta primers went into the PCR. Here immunoSEQ multiplex PCR was the method, and the copy in TCRdb shows in-frame clones only, minus some. Seen here are roughly 100,000 clones, 78% observed once, and the top ten hold under 1.5%. The V call is TRBV7-2, the J call TRBJ1-2; D is unresolved. The specimen sequenced was PBMCs. The clonotype comes from a man aged 25 to 40 in good health and CMV-seronegative. The CDR3 coding sequence is TGTGCCAGCAGCTTAGAGGCGGCGTTTGGCTATGGCTACACCTTC. Translating gives CASSLEAAFGYGYTF.